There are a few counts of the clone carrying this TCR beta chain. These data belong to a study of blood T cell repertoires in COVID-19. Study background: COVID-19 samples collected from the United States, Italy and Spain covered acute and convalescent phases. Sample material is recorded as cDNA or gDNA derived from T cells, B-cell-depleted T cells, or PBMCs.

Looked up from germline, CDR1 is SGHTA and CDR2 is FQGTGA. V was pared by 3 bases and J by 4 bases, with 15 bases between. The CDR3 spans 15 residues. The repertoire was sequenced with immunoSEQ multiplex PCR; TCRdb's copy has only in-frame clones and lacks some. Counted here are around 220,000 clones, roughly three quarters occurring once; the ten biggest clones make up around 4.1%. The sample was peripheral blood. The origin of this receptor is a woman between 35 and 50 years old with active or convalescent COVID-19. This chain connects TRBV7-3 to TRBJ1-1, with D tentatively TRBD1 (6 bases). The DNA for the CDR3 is TGTGCCAGCAGCTTGAACGGGGGCGGGAGCACTGAAGCTTTCTTT. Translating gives CASSLNGGGSTEAFF. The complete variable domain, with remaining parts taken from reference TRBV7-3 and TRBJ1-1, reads GAGVSQTPSNKVTEKGKYVELRCDPISGHTALYWYRQSLGQGPEFLIYFQGTGAADDSGLPNDRFFAVRPEGSVSTLKIQRTERGDSAVYLCASSLNGGGSTEAFFGQGTRLTVV.